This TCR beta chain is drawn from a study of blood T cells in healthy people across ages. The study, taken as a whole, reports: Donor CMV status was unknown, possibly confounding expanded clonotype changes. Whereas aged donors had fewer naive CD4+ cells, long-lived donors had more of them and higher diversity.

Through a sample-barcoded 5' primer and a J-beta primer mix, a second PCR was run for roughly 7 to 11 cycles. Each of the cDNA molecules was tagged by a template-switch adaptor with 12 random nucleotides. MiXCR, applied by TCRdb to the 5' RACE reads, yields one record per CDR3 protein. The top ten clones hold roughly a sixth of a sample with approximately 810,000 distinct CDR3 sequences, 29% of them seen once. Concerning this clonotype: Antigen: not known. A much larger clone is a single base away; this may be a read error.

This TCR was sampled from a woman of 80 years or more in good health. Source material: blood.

The CDR3 region has the DNA TGTGCCGGCAGTGAATGGGGGTATGAGCAGTTCTTC. Translating it yields CAGSEWGYEQFF. The rearrangement uses TRBV25-1 and TRBJ2-1, with D perhaps given as TRBD1 or TRBD2 (5 bases each). This CDR3 contains 12 residues. CDR1 and CDR2 (germline): MGHDK, SYGVNS.